The entry below gives a single T cell receptor beta chain sequence along with its context. No antigen is known for it. The sample originates from a study of T-cell reconstitution after alpha-beta-depleted transplantation in children. Overall study findings and caveats: T cells produced anew were the main source of T-cell counts and diversity one year after transplant. Expanded clones from the graft, numbering several hundred, reportedly supplied alpha-beta T cells about two months after transplant. Several patients had high TCRbeta diversity at day 60; it came from surviving recipient T cells and thymic progenitors.

TCRbeta library construction was performed incorporating unique molecular identifiers. TCRdb reanalysed the PCR reads using MiXCR and keeps one entry per CDR3 protein. The sample contains hundreds of thousands of distinct CDR3 sequences, over 10% of which appear only once. The CDR3 extends over 13 amino acids. Germline V CDR1 and CDR2: SGHTA, FQGTGA. The ends lost 3 bases at V and 5 bases at J; junction bases unmatched: 0. This rearrangement joins TRBV7-3 to TRBJ2-3; 9 bases fit TRBD1. Material: PBMCs, mostly from graft donor cells, obtained 360 days after TCRalphabeta/CD19-depleted stem cell transplant. This receptor was identified in a male patient between 5 and 17 years old who had a stem cell transplant for acute myeloid leukemia, so the T cells may come from the graft donor. Here the CDR3 reads CASSLTGGDTQYF. CDR3 in DNA: TGTGCCAGCAGCTTGACAGGGGGAGATACGCAGTATTTT.